The T cell receptor beta chain described here comes from a study of CD8 T cells in ankylosing spondylitis. General observations from the study: As reported, disease-linked clones showed significant enrichment in matched ankylosing spondylitis synovial fluid. In ankylosing spondylitis blood, a motif of several highly homologous TCR beta variants appeared characteristic.

This clonotype appeared many times. Its cognate antigen is unknown. V dropped 3 bases and J dropped 0 bases, with 4 bases sitting between them. The CDR3 covers 13 residues. Germline CDR1 and CDR2: MNHEY and SMNVEV (reference sequence). Library preparation for TCR beta used quantitative 5'-RACE with molecular barcodes. One entry per CDR3 protein, called by TCRdb with MiXCR from the 5' RACE reads. This sample has under 250,000 distinct CDR3 sequences, with approximately 10% found just once. V is TRBV27 and J is TRBJ2-3; D gene unclear. The TCR sequence derives from a male donor with ankylosing spondylitis or in good health (not recorded which). Sequenced: blood, either unsorted or a sorted T cell fraction (not recorded which). The CDR3 DNA reads as TGTGCCAGCAGTTTCCTTAGCACAGATACGCAGTATTTT. Amino acid sequence: CASSFLSTDTQYF.